This TCR beta chain was found in a study of T cell responses to AZD1222 COVID-19 vaccine. Study-wide results and limits: Donors, mostly white British, included more females; clonal diversity was possibly underestimated.

The method was immunoSEQ multiplex PCR; TCRdb's version includes in-frame clones alone and lacks a portion of them. The sample holds tens of thousands of clones, approximately 90% seen once. On this clone: Its antigen is currently unknown. The junction departs from germline at one end; a sequencing error may be responsible.

The specimen comprised peripheral blood, sampled 28 days after the second dose of the MenACWY control vaccine. This receptor was obtained from an adult who received the MenACWY meningococcal vaccine as a control.

Written as DNA, the CDR3 is TGTGCCGGCAGCCATCTCAGGGGATGTGAAAAACTGTTTTTT. This codes for CAGSHLRGCEKLFF. The chain links TRBV3-1 (or the pseudogene TRBV3-2) to TRBJ1-4, with a tentative D call TRBD1 (6 bases). In germline, CDR1 is LGHDT, CDR2 YNNKEL (reference sequence). This CDR3 region has 14 residues.